This T cell receptor (beta chain) was retrieved from a study of cytomegalovirus exposure and HLA in healthy donors. There are 14 residues in the CDR3. V was clipped by 1 base and J by 5 bases, with 9 bases between them. Germline CDR1 is SGHRS and CDR2 is YFSETQ. These donors counted as nominally healthy when sampled, but unrecorded immune exposures were likely. In the PCR, 60 Vbeta and 13 Jbeta primers were used. Sequenced by immunoSEQ multiplex PCR; TCRdb stores in-frame clones only, minus some. This sample has 150,000 to 250,000 clones, with 75% to 85% found just once. Study-wide findings and caveats: Later analysis identified several of the most significant clusters that appeared linked to common viral pathogens. In a later analysis, productive TCRs from donors in an Asian-associated ancestry cluster reportedly carried fewer N-insertions than the cohort mean. An observed cluster of highly shared sequence variants was recorded as a likely sequencing artifact.

A note on this clone: Its antigen is as yet unknown.

The sequence was obtained from a woman aged 45-60 years in good health and CMV-seronegative. The gene calls are TRBV5-1 and TRBJ1-4; D possibly corresponds to TRBD1 (5 bases). The sequencing input was PBMCs. CDR3 in amino acids: CASSLTGLNEKLFF. For the CDR3, the DNA is TGCGCCAGCAGCTTGACAGGATTAAATGAAAAACTGTTTTTT.